The present entry profiles one T cell receptor (beta chain) with its context. The data are from a study of cytomegalovirus exposure and HLA in healthy donors. The CDR3 length is 16 residues. The V segment lost 7 bases and the J segment 6 bases; nucleotides outside the gene matches: 16. CDR1 is SGHTA and CDR2 is FQGNSA in the germline V gene. PCR primers comprised 60 Vbeta and 13 Jbeta primers. Only in-frame clones appear in the TCRdb table, and some are missing; sequencing was by immunoSEQ multiplex PCR. Found here are approximately 71,000 clones, more than 70% of them singletons; the top ten hold around an eighth.

The sequenced sample was PBMCs. This TCR derives from a woman in her thirties or forties in good health and CMV-seropositive. The chain uses TRBV7-2 and TRBJ2-7, with 9 positions matching TRBD2. CDR3 region: CASTQRGLASEGEQYF. The CDR3 bases are TGTGCCAGCACCCAACGGGGACTAGCCAGCGAGGGCGAGCAGTACTTC.